This T cell receptor beta chain was recovered during a study of post-analysis software for immune sequencing data. Study-level results: Strong same-batch co-clustering of samples appeared with F measure clustering.

Comment on this clonotype: The antigen is unknown.

From germline, CDR1 is WSHSY and CDR2 SAAADI. The CDR3 is 12 residues long. V lost 3 bases, J lost 5 bases, and 8 bases lay in between. Researchers reported that TCR beta cDNA libraries carried unique molecular identifiers. TCRdb used MiXCR to reprocess the PCR reads, holding one entry per CDR3 protein. The sample shows 150,000 to 200,000 distinct CDR3 sequences, about 36% of them seen only once. Source: blood, taken after autologous hematopoietic stem cell transplantation. The J gene is TRBJ2-7, the V gene TRBV10-2; tentatively, D is TRBD2 (6 bases). The sequence was obtained from a girl between 5 and 17 years old with multiple sclerosis. The CDR3 is CASSDGGNEQYF. The CDR3 DNA follows: TGCGCCAGCAGTGACGGCGGGAACGAGCAGTACTTC.